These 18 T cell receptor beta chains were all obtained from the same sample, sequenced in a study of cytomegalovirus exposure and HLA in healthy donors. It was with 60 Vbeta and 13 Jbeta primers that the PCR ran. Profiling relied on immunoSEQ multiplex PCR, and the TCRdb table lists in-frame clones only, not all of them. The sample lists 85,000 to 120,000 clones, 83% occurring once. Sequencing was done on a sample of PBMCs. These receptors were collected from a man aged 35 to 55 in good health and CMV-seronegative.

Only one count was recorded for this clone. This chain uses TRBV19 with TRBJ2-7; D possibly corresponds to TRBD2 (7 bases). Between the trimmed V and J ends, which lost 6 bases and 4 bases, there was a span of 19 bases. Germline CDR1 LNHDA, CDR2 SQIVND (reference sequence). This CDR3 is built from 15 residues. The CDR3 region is CASRGPGGGQYEQYF. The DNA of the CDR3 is TGTGCCAGTAGAGGTCCTGGCGGGGGACAATACGAGCAGTACTTC.

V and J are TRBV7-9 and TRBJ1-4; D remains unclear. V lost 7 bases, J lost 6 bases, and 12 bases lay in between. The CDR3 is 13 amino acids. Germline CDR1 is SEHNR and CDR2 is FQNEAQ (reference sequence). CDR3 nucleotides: TGTGCCAGCATCCGAGGTCTGGATGAAAAACTGTTTTTT. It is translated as CASIRGLDEKLFF.

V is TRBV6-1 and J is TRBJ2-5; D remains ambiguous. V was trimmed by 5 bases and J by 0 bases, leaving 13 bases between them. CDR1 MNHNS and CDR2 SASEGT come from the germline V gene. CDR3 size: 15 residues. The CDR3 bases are TGTGCCAGCAGTACACTACCGCAGAACCAAGAGACCCAGTACTTC. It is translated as CASSTLPQNQETQYF.

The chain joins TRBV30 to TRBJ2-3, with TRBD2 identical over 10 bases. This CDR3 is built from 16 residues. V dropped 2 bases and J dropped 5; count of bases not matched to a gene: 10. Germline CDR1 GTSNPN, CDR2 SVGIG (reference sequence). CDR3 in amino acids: CAWSPLAGVSGDTQYF. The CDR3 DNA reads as TGTGCCTGGAGTCCCCTAGCGGGGGTCTCGGGAGATACGCAGTATTTT.

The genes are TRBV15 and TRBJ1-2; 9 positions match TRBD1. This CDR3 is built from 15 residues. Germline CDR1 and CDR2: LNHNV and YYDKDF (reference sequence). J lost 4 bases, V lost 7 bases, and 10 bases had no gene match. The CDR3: CATTQLDRGAYGYTF. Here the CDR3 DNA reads TGTGCCACCACCCAACTTGACAGGGGGGCCTATGGCTACACCTTC.

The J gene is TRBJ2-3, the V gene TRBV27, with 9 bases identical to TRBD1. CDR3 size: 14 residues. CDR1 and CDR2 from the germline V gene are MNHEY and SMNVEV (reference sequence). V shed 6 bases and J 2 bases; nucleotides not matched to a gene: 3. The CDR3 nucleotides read TGTGCCAGCAGGACAGGGGGGGTCACAGATACGCAGTATTTT. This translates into CASRTGGVTDTQYF.

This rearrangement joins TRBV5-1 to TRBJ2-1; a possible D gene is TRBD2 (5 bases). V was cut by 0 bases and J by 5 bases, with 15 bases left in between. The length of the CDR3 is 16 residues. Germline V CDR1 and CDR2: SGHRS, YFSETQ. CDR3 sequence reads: CASSLVPDYADNEQFF. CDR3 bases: TGCGCCAGCAGCTTGGTCCCCGACTACGCCGACAATGAGCAGTTCTTC.

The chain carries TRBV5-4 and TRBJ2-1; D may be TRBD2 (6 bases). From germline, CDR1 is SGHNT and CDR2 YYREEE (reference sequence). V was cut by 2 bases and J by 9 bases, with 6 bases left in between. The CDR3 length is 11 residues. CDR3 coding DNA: TGTGCCAGCAGCTTCGGGGGTGAGCAGTTCTTC. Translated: CASSFGGEQFF.

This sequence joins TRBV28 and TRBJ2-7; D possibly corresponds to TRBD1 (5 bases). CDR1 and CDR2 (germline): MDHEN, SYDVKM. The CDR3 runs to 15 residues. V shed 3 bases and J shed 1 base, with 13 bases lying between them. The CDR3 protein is CASSLVPGPSYEQYF. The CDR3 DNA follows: TGTGCCAGCAGTTTGGTTCCAGGGCCTTCCTACGAGCAGTACTTC.

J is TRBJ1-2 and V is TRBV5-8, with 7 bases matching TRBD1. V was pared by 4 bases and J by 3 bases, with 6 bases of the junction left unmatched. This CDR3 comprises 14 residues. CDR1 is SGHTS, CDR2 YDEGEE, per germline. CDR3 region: CASSIYRGDYGYTF. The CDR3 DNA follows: TGTGCCAGCAGCATCTACAGGGGCGACTATGGCTACACCTTC. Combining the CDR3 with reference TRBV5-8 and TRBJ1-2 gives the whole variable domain EAGVTQSPTHLIKTRGQQATLRCSPISGHTSVYWYQQALGLGLQFLLWYDEGEERNRGNFPPRFSGRQFPNYSSELNVNALELEDSALYLCASSIYRGDYGYTFGSGTRLTVV.

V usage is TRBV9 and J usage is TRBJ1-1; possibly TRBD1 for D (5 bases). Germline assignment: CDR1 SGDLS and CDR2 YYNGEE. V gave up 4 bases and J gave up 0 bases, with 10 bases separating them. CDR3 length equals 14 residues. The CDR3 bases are TGTGCCAGCAGCCCCCGACAGATGAACACTGAAGCTTTCTTT. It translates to CASSPRQMNTEAFF.

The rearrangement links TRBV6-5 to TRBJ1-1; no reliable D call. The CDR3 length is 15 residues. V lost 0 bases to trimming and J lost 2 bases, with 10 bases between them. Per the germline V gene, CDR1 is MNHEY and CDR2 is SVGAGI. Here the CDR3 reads CASSYSGGRNTEAFF. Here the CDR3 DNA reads TGTGCCAGCAGTTACTCTGGAGGGAGAAACACTGAAGCTTTCTTT.

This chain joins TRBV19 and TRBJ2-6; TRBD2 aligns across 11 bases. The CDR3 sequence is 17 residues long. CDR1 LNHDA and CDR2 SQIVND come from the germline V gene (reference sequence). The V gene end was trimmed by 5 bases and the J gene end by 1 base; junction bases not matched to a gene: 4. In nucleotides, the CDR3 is TGTGCCAGTAGTTTTAGCGGGGGGGATTCTGGGGCCAACGTCCTGACTTTC. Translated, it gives CASSFSGGDSGANVLTF.

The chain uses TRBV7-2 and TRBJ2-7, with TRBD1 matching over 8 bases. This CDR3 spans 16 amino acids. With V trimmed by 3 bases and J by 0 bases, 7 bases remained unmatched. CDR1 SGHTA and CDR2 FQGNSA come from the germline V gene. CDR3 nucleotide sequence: TGTGCCAGCAGCTTGTCGGACAGGGCCGACTCCTACGAGCAGTACTTC. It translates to CASSLSDRADSYEQYF.

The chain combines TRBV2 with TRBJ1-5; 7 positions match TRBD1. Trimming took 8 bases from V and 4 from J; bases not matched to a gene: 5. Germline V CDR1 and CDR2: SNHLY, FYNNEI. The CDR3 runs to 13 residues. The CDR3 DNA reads TGTGCCAGCGGGACAGAAGTAAATCAGCCCCAGCATTTT. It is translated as CASGTEVNQPQHF.

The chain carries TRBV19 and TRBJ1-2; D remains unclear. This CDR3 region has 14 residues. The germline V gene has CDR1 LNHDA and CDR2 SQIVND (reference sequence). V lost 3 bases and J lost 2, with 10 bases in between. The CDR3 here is CASSIFNTNYGYTF. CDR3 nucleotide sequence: TGTGCCAGTAGTATTTTTAACACGAACTATGGCTACACCTTC.

Here the CDR3 reads CASSQDGQGVRYTF. As DNA, the CDR3 is TGTGCCAGCAGCCAAGATGGACAGGGGGTTCGCTACACCTTC. The gene calls are TRBV4-2 and TRBJ1-2; the match to TRBD1 covers 10 bases. J lost 9 bases, V lost 0 bases, and 4 bases had no gene match. There are 14 residues in the CDR3. CDR1 is LGHNA, CDR2 YNFKEQ, per germline.

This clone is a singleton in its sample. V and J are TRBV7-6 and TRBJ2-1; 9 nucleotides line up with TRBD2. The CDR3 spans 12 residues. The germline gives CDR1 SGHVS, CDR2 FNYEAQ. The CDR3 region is CAGGGAGNEQFF. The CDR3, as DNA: TGTGCGGGCGGGGGGGCCGGGAATGAGCAGTTCTTC.